The 4 T cell receptor beta chains below were found in one sample sequenced in a study of T cells in Graves' hyperthyroidism and ophthalmopathy. There were TCR beta CDR3 regions amplified from RNA transcripts. The primer set for the first-round RT-PCR of the TCR CDR3 was HTBI. Via MiXCR, TCRdb re-called the multiplex PCR reads, giving one row per CDR3 protein. This table has approximately 690,000 distinct CDR3 sequences, 14% appearing once. Sequenced material: blood. Receptors were obtained from a woman in her forties or fifties with Graves' ophthalmopathy.

V is TRBV4-2 and J is TRBJ2-2, with 9 bases identical to TRBD2. Per germline, CDR1 LGHNA and CDR2 YNFKEQ. The CDR3 loop spans 20 amino acids. The trim removed 3 bases at V and 4 bases at J, leaving 18 bases unmatched. Here the CDR3 DNA reads TGTGCCAGCAGCCAGGGTCGGACAGTCCCTAGCGGGACTGGCACCGGGGAGCTGTTTTTT. Its translation is CASSQGRTVPSGTGTGELFF.

This clonotype was detected a few times. CDR3 nucleotide sequence: TGTGCCAGCACCATGACAGGGGCAAATTCACCCCTCCACTTT. Translation gives CASTMTGANSPLHF. The gene calls are TRBV2 and TRBJ1-6; 8 bases match TRBD1. The CDR3 runs 14 residues. The germline CDR1 and CDR2 sequences are SNHLY and FYNNEI. The J segment lost 7 bases and the V segment lost 7 bases, leaving 6 bases of the junction unmatched. Combining the CDR3 with reference TRBV2 and TRBJ1-6 gives the whole variable domain EPEVTQTPSHQVTQMGQEVILRCVPISNHLYFYWYRQILGQKVEFLVSFYNNEISEKSEIFDDQFSVERPDGSNFTLKIRSTKLEDSAMYFCASTMTGANSPLHFGNGTRLTVT.

The genes are TRBV20-1 and TRBJ2-4, with unresolved D. CDR1 and CDR2 from the germline V gene are DFQATT and SNEGSKA (reference sequence). There are 14 residues in the CDR3. The ends were cut back, 5 bases at V and 8 bases at J, with 19 bases in the middle. The CDR3 here is CSAVPPRLYDIQYF. The CDR3 DNA reads as TGCAGTGCTGTTCCACCCCGTTTATACGACATTCAGTACTTC.

In its sample, this clonotype was seen many times. The gene calls are TRBV20-1 and TRBJ1-6; D is ambiguous. The CDR3 runs 17 residues. Trimming left V 5 bases short and J 9 bases short, with 26 bases between. The germline gives CDR1 DFQATT, CDR2 SNEGSKA (reference sequence). CDR3 protein: CSASWYARGQFGSPLHF. The CDR3, as DNA: TGCAGTGCTTCGTGGTACGCACGAGGGCAGTTCGGTTCACCCCTCCACTTT.